This T cell receptor beta chain originates from a study of T-cell reconstitution after alpha-beta-depleted transplantation in children. The library targeted TCRbeta and was prepared with unique molecular identifiers. MiXCR, run by TCRdb on the PCR reads, gives a single entry per CDR3 protein. The sample yields approximately 200,000 distinct CDR3 sequences, about 14% seen once. Trimming shortened V by 6 bases and J by 4 bases, and 16 bases separated the two germline ends. The CDR3 sequence is 15 residues long. Looked up from germline, CDR1 is SEHNR and CDR2 is FQNEAQ (reference sequence). At least ten counts were recorded for this clonotype.

This sequence was found in a human donor who donated a stem cell graft to a child with acute lymphoblastic leukemia. The sequencing here drew on PBMCs from the stem cell graft donor, taken from the stem cell graft. The chain couples TRBV7-9 to TRBJ2-1, with D possibly TRBD1 on 6 matching bases. The CDR3 bases are TGTGCCAGCAGATCAGGGGAACCAATTTACAATGAGCAGTTCTTC. Protein: CASRSGEPIYNEQFF. The full variable domain, in which reference TRBV7-9 and TRBJ2-1 provide the parts outside the CDR3, is DTGVSQNPRHKITKRGQNVTFRCDPISEHNRLYWYRQTLGQGPEFLTYFQNEAQLEKSRLLSDRFSAERPKGSFSTLEIQRTEQGDSAMYLCASRSGEPIYNEQFFGPGTRLTVL.